This passage covers 29 T cell receptor beta chains from one sample sequenced in a study of cytomegalovirus exposure and HLA in healthy donors. PCR used 60 Vbeta primers and 13 Jbeta primers. TCRdb's table, derived via immunoSEQ multiplex PCR, lists solely in-frame clones and lacks some. In the table there are under 120,000 clones, less than 75% of which are singletons. Sequencing was performed on PBMCs. All receptors derive from a man aged 40-49 years in good health and CMV-seropositive.

The CDR3 sequence: CASSPGLIDPDTQYF. The CDR3 coding sequence is TGCGCCAGCAGCCCCGGACTTATAGATCCAGATACGCAGTATTTT. The chain employs TRBV5-1 and TRBJ2-3; D perhaps matches TRBD2 (5 bases). Germline V lookup: CDR1 SGHRS, CDR2 YFSETQ. The CDR3 is 15 amino acids. V gave up 4 bases and J gave up 4 bases, with 16 bases separating them.

The gene calls are TRBV11-2 and TRBJ2-5, with 9 nucleotides matching TRBD2. Unmatched junction bases numbered 2, after V lost 1 base and J lost 2 bases. Germline V gene sequence: CDR1 SGHAT, CDR2 FQNNGV. The CDR3 consists of 15 residues. In DNA, the CDR3 is TGTGCCAGCAGCTTAGCGCTAGCGGGACAAGAGACCCAGTACTTC. Translating gives CASSLALAGQETQYF. The variable domain in full, completed from reference TRBV11-2 and TRBJ2-5, reads EAGVAQSPRYKIIEKRQSVAFWCNPISGHATLYWYQQILGQGPKLLIQFQNNGVVDDSQLPKDRFSAERLKGVDSTLKIQPAKLEDSAVYLCASSLALAGQETQYFGPGTRLLVL.

This clone was detected only once. The rearrangement links TRBV6-1 to TRBJ2-7; TRBD2 agrees at 9 bases. The junction had 9 bases not matched to a gene; V was cut back by 4 bases and J by 2 bases. This CDR3 has 16 amino acids. Germline V gives CDR1 MNHNS, CDR2 SASEGT. In DNA form, the CDR3 reads TGTGCCAGCAGTGCGAAAGCGGGAGGAAGTCCCTACGAGCAGTACGTC. Encoded protein: CASSAKAGGSPYEQYV.

Concerning this clone: Other nucleotide sequences from this sample produce the same CDR3. V usage is TRBV6-5 and J usage is TRBJ2-7; 7 bases are shared with TRBD2. The CDR3 has 15 residues. Trimming took 0 bases from V and 1 from J; bases not matched to a gene: 3. CDR1 is MNHEY and CDR2 is SVGAGI in the germline V gene. The CDR3 DNA reads as TGTGCCAGCAGTTACTCGCCTAGCGGATCCTACGAGCAGTACTTC. As protein: CASSYSPSGSYEQYF.

The rearrangement joins TRBV29-1 to TRBJ1-1; D not certain. CDR3 length: 12 amino acids. Trimming took off 5 bases at V and 6 bases at J, with 13 bases between the two ends. Germline-derived CDR1 and CDR2 are SQVTM and ANQGSEA. CDR3 nucleotides: TGCAGCGTTACAGCCTGGCAAGCTGAAGCTTTCTTT. Translation: CSVTAWQAEAFF. The full variable domain, its missing parts supplied by reference TRBV29-1 and TRBJ1-1, is SAVISQKPSRDICQRGTSLTIQCQVDSQVTMMFWYRQQPGQSLTLIATANQGSEATYESGFVIDKFPISRPNLTFSTLTVSNMSPEDSSIYLCSVTAWQAEAFFGQGTRLTVV.

The rearrangement joins TRBV2 to TRBJ2-1; 8 bases agree with TRBD2. The junction had 6 bases not matched to a gene; V was cut back by 11 bases and J by 0 bases. Germline V gene data show CDR1 as SNHLY and CDR2 as FYNNEI. The CDR3 is 14 residues long. The CDR3 DNA follows: TGTGCCGGTAGCGGGATAAGCTCCTACAATGAGCAGTTCTTC. It translates to CAGSGISSYNEQFF.

The sample holds a few counts of this clone. The V gene is TRBV10-2, the J gene TRBJ2-7; TRBD1 matches at 7 bases. This CDR3 contains 14 residues. Germline V gene sequence: CDR1 WSHSY, CDR2 SAAADI. V shed 8 bases, J shed 0 bases, and the junction held 7 bases outside the gene matches. The CDR3 nucleotides are TGCGCCAGCTCGACAGGGACGTCCTCCTACGAGCAGTACGTC. This translates into CASSTGTSSYEQYV.

V gene TRBV5-1 combines with J gene TRBJ2-5, with 10 bases fitting TRBD2. The CDR3 totals 19 residues. CDR1 SGHRS and CDR2 YFSETQ come from the germline V gene. The ends lost 2 bases at V and 5 bases at J; junction bases unmatched: 18. The CDR3 DNA is TGCGCCAGCAGCTTAGGCGGGGGACCCGGAGCGGGAGGGCCCGAGACCCAGTACTTC. Its protein product is CASSLGGGPGAGGPETQYF.

The V and J genes are TRBV29-1 and TRBJ2-2, with TRBD1 matching over 8 bases. This CDR3 comprises 16 residues. The trim removed 3 bases at V and 1 base at J, leaving 7 bases unmatched. CDR1 and CDR2 from the germline V gene are SQVTM and ANQGSEA. CDR3 coding DNA: TGCAGCGTTGAGGTTTCTACAGGGGGGAACACCGGGGAGCTGTTTTTT. Its translation: CSVEVSTGGNTGELFF.

This chain joins TRBV7-9 and TRBJ2-7, with D possibly TRBD2 on 6 matching bases. The CDR3 loop spans 13 amino acids. Trimming removed 4 bases at V and 5 bases at J, with 12 bases between. Germline lookup yields CDR1 SEHNR and CDR2 FQNEAQ (reference sequence). CDR3 sequence reads: CASSWDSADEQYF. The CDR3 bases are TGTGCCAGCAGCTGGGACTCCGCGGACGAGCAGTACTTC.

This clone was seen more than once but under ten times. V is TRBV28 and J is TRBJ2-7, with 7 bases lining up with TRBD1. The CDR3 covers 14 residues. The germline gives CDR1 MDHEN, CDR2 SYDVKM. After removal of 3 bases from V and 4 bases from J, the junction contained 6 bases not matched to a gene. CDR3 nucleotides: TGTGCCAGCAGTTTCAAGGGGGCAGTATACGAGCAGTACTTC. Translated: CASSFKGAVYEQYF. Together with reference TRBV28 and TRBJ2-7, the CDR3 gives the full variable domain: DVKVTQSSRYLVKRTGEKVFLECVQDMDHENMFWYRQDPGLGLRLIYFSYDVKMKEKGDIPEGYSVSREKKERFSLILESASTNQTSMYLCASSFKGAVYEQYFGPGTRLTVT.

This clone appeared a few times. V and J are TRBV29-1 and TRBJ2-5; a weak D match, TRBD1 (5 bases). Germline CDR1 and CDR2: SQVTM and ANQGSEA. V was pared by 7 bases and J by 4 bases, with 13 bases between. The CDR3 sequence is 12 residues long. CDR3 protein: CSAPRTRETQYF. The CDR3 bases are TGCAGCGCCCCCCGGACAAGAGAGACCCAGTACTTC.

The chain joins TRBV4-3 to TRBJ2-1; D unclear. Germline assignment: CDR1 LGHNA and CDR2 YSLEER. This CDR3 is 16 amino acids long. V was shortened by 1 base and J by 5 bases, with 15 bases between the two germline ends. The CDR3 sequence is CASSQGPGVGNNEQFF. The CDR3 nucleotides are TGCGCCAGCAGCCAAGGACCCGGAGTCGGAAACAATGAGCAGTTCTTC.

The V call is TRBV5-8, the J call TRBJ1-1; the match to TRBD1 covers 8 bases. V was pared by 4 bases and J by 1 base, with 6 bases of the junction left unmatched. CDR3 length: 15 amino acids. Germline CDR1 is SGHTS and CDR2 is YDEGEE. CDR3 sequence reads: CASSLRQGTNTEAFF. CDR3 DNA: TGTGCCAGCAGCCTCCGACAGGGGACGAACACTGAAGCTTTCTTT. Drawing the rest from reference TRBV5-8 and TRBJ1-1, the complete variable domain is EAGVTQSPTHLIKTRGQQATLRCSPISGHTSVYWYQQALGLGLQFLLWYDEGEERNRGNFPPRFSGRQFPNYSSELNVNALELEDSALYLCASSLRQGTNTEAFFGQGTRLTVV.

This chain connects TRBV14 to TRBJ2-5, with D perhaps matching TRBD2 (5 bases). The CDR3 covers 13 residues. Per germline, CDR1 SGHDN and CDR2 FVKESK. Between the trimmed V and J ends, which lost 2 bases and 5 bases, there was a span of 9 bases. The CDR3 loop is CASSQTRGETQYF. CDR3 nucleotides: TGTGCCAGCAGCCAAACGCGCGGGGAGACCCAGTACTTC.

V gene TRBV27 combines with J gene TRBJ2-2; 7 bases fit TRBD2. V lost 1 base to trimming and J lost 5 bases; unmatched junction nucleotides: 16. Germline CDR1 and CDR2: MNHEY and SMNVEV (reference sequence). The CDR3 length is 19 residues. CDR3 in DNA: TGTGCCAGCAGTTTATTATCGATGGGTAGACTAGCAGAGACCGGGGAGCTGTTTTTT. As protein: CASSLLSMGRLAETGELFF.

The chain uses TRBV6-5 and TRBJ1-6, with 9 bases that match TRBD1. CDR1 and CDR2 from the germline V gene are MNHEY and SVGAGI. The trim removed 0 bases at V and 9 bases at J, leaving 6 bases unmatched. The CDR3 sequence is 16 residues long. CDR3 nucleotides: TGTGCCAGCAGTTACTCGGCGGGACAGGGAGGTTCACCCCTCCACTTT. This sequence encodes CASSYSAGQGGSPLHF.

The V gene is TRBV5-1, the J gene TRBJ2-1, with 12 bases fitting TRBD1. This CDR3 spans 14 amino acids. J gave up 9 bases and V 4 bases, and 5 bases lay outside the gene matches. The germline gives CDR1 SGHRS, CDR2 YFSETQ. This CDR3 is CASSPGQGAGEQFF. The CDR3 bases are TGCGCCAGCAGCCCGGGACAGGGGGCGGGTGAGCAGTTCTTC.

V and J are TRBV10-2 and TRBJ2-7, with 7 bases that match TRBD1. J lost 4 bases, V lost 6 bases, and 0 bases had no gene match. Germline V gene lookup returns CDR1 WSHSY and CDR2 SAAADI. This CDR3 is built from 11 residues. The CDR3 region has the DNA TGCGCCAGCAGGGGACAGTACGAGCAGTACGTC. Protein: CASRGQYEQYV.

This chain links TRBV2 with TRBJ2-5, with D possibly matching TRBD1 (5 bases). V gave up 7 bases and J gave up 5 bases, with 17 bases separating them. Germline V gene sequence: CDR1 SNHLY, CDR2 FYNNEI. The CDR3 loop spans 14 amino acids. CDR3 DNA sequence: TGTGCCAGCACCCGACAGATGGTTAAGGAGACCCAGTACTTC. Translation: CASTRQMVKETQYF.

V gene TRBV5-1 combines with J gene TRBJ2-3, with 15 bases aligning to TRBD2. The V and J ends lost 4 bases and 6 bases, in that order; junction bases with no gene match: 6. Germline CDR1 is SGHRS and CDR2 is YFSETQ. The length of the CDR3 is 16 residues. CDR3 protein: CASSRGLAGGGDTQYF. The CDR3 coding sequence is TGCGCCAGCAGCAGGGGACTAGCGGGAGGAGGGGATACGCAGTATTTT.

The chain uses TRBV19 and TRBJ1-2, with 7 nucleotides matching TRBD1. V shed 3 bases, J shed 5 bases, and the junction held 12 bases outside the gene matches. Germline lookup yields CDR1 LNHDA and CDR2 SQIVND (reference sequence). The CDR3 extends over 16 amino acids. The CDR3 sequence: CASSMGFMAGGYGYTF. In nucleotides, the CDR3 is TGTGCCAGTAGTATGGGCTTCATGGCAGGGGGATATGGCTACACCTTC.

This clone occurred once. This sequence joins TRBV7-7 and TRBJ1-5; 9 bases align to TRBD1. Germline values: CDR1 SSHAT, CDR2 FNYEAQ (reference sequence). V dropped 5 bases and J dropped 0; count of bases not matched to a gene: 5. This CDR3 region has 16 residues. The CDR3 here is CASSPDRGNSNQPQHF. In DNA, the CDR3 is TGTGCCAGCAGCCCGGACAGGGGAAATAGCAATCAGCCCCAGCATTTT.

The chain links TRBV2 to TRBJ1-3, with 11 bases aligning to TRBD1. This CDR3 has 14 residues. Germline V CDR1 and CDR2: SNHLY, FYNNEI. Germline trimming cut 4 bases from V and 8 bases from J; bases unmatched to any gene: 4. The CDR3 protein is CASSVDRGRDTIYF. The CDR3 DNA reads as TGTGCCAGCAGTGTGGACAGGGGGCGGGACACCATATATTTT. Based on the CDR3 plus reference TRBV2 and TRBJ1-3, the full variable domain is EPEVTQTPSHQVTQMGQEVILRCVPISNHLYFYWYRQILGQKVEFLVSFYNNEISEKSEIFDDQFSVERPDGSNFTLKIRSTKLEDSAMYFCASSVDRGRDTIYFGEGSWLTVV.

This clone was detected a few times. Distinct nucleotide sequences in the sample also encode this CDR3. The rearrangement links TRBV5-1 to TRBJ1-2, with 8 bases matching TRBD1. The V segment lost 4 bases and the J segment 1 base; nucleotides outside the gene matches: 6. Germline V CDR1 and CDR2: SGHRS, YFSETQ. This CDR3 is 15 amino acids long. The CDR3 DNA follows: TGCGCCAGCAGCCTTACGGGACAGGATAACTATGGCTACACCTTC. Translation gives CASSLTGQDNYGYTF.

This clone occurred a few times. The chain recombines TRBV27 with TRBJ2-1; 10 nucleotides agree with TRBD2. V shed 8 bases and J 0 bases; nucleotides not matched to a gene: 10. In germline, CDR1 is MNHEY, CDR2 SMNVEV (reference sequence). This CDR3 is 17 amino acids long. The CDR3 sequence: CASAGLAGVYSYNEQFF. The DNA for the CDR3 is TGTGCCAGCGCCGGGCTAGCGGGAGTTTACTCCTACAATGAGCAGTTCTTC.

This clone has more than one count but fewer than ten. The V and J genes are TRBV13 and TRBJ2-2; D is perhaps TRBD1 (6 bases). Trimming took 5 bases from V and 0 from J, leaving 13 bases between them. The germline gives CDR1 PRHDT, CDR2 FYEKMQ (reference sequence). The CDR3 consists of 16 residues. CDR3: CASSLGGGPNTGELFF. CDR3 nucleotides: TGTGCCAGCAGCCTCGGTGGGGGCCCGAACACCGGGGAGCTGTTTTTT.

This clone showed up just a few times. The chain couples TRBV29-1 to TRBJ2-7; the D gene is possibly TRBD1 (7 bases). The CDR3 has 13 amino acids. V lost 3 bases and J lost 6, with 15 bases in between. From germline, CDR1 is SQVTM and CDR2 ANQGSEA. For the CDR3, the DNA is TGCAGCGTTGAGGAGGGGGCAATCGGCGAGCAGTACTTC. Amino acid sequence: CSVEEGAIGEQYF.

This clone was found a few times. J is TRBJ2-5 and V is TRBV21-1; TRBD2 is the table's D call, not checked against the DNA. TRBV21-1 is classified as a pseudogene. The CDR3 sequence is 13 residues long. The CDR3 coding sequence is TGTGCCAGCAGCGAAGACTACCACGGGACCCAGTACTTC. It encodes CASSEDYHGTQYF.